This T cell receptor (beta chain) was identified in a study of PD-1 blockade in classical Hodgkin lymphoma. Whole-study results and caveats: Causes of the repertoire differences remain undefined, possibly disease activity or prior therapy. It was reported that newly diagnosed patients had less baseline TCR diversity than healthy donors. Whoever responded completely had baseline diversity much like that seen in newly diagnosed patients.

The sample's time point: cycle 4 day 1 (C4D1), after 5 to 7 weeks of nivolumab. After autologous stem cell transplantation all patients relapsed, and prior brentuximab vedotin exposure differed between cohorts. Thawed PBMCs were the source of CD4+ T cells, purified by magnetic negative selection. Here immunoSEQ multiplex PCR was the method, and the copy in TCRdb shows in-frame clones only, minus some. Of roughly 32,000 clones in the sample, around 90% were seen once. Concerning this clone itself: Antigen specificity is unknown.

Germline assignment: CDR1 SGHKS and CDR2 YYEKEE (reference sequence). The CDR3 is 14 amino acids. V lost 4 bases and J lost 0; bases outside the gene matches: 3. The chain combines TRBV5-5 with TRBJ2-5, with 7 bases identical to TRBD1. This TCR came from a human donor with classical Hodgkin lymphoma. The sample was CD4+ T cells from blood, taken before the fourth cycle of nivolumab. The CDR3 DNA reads TGTGCCAGCAGCACAACAGGGGACCAAGAGACCCAGTACTTC. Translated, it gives CASSTTGDQETQYF.